This TCR beta chain stems from a study of shared clonotypes between healthy human individuals. About this clone itself: Its antigen is unknown.

Positive CCR7 selection of CD45RO-negative cells yielded the naive CD8 cells, and terminally differentiated effector memory CD45RA+ cells were excluded. TCRdb's copy holds only in-frame clones and misses some; the assay was immunoSEQ multiplex PCR. The sample has about 2 million clones, over 85% seen once. The length of the CDR3 is 13 residues. The germline V gene has CDR1 SEHNR and CDR2 FQNEAQ (reference sequence). J lost 6 bases, V lost 5 bases, and 5 bases had no gene match. General study results and limits: With few donors, the genetic and exposure-history diversity represented was limited.

This receptor was obtained from a man aged 18 to 29 in good health. Specimen: naive CD8+ T cells sorted from blood. V is TRBV7-9 and J is TRBJ1-2, with 8 bases that match TRBD1. CDR3 residues: CASSADRVDGYTF. In DNA, the CDR3 is TGTGCCAGCAGCGCGGACAGGGTGGATGGCTACACCTTC.